The 6 T cell receptor beta chains given below trace back to one sample, sequenced in a study of blood T cell repertoires in COVID-19. This table comes from immunoSEQ multiplex PCR, and its TCRdb copy is limited to in-frame clones, with some not included. The table shows about 190,000 clones, with around 86% occurring only once. The sample was peripheral blood. These receptors were collected from a man aged 40-49 years with acute or convalescent COVID-19.

J is TRBJ2-7 and V is TRBV5-5; TRBD1 might be the D (5 bases). The CDR3 extends over 15 amino acids. V was clipped by 4 bases and J by 0 bases, with 14 bases between them. Germline V gene sequence: CDR1 SGHKS, CDR2 YYEKEE (reference sequence). The CDR3: CASSVWNGASYEQYF. The CDR3 nucleotides read TGTGCCAGCAGCGTATGGAATGGGGCCTCCTACGAGCAGTACTTC.

The rearrangement uses TRBV30 and TRBJ2-3, with no clear D. The CDR3 covers 14 residues. V was trimmed by 1 base and J by 6 bases, leaving 14 bases between them. Germline V gives CDR1 GTSNPN, CDR2 SVGIG (reference sequence). Here the CDR3 reads CAWSALEMPDTQYF. CDR3 nucleotides: TGTGCCTGGAGTGCGCTAGAGATGCCGGATACGCAGTATTTT.

The rearrangement uses TRBV18 and TRBJ1-5, with 8 bases aligning to TRBD1. CDR1 and CDR2 from the germline V gene are KGHSH and LQKENI. The CDR3 is 18 residues long. The V and J ends lost 3 bases and 1 base, in that order; junction bases with no gene match: 11. The CDR3 reads CASSPRDTGGQSNQPQHF. CDR3 bases: TGTGCCAGCTCACCGCGTGATACAGGGGGTCAAAGCAATCAGCCCCAGCATTTT. The full variable domain, its missing parts supplied by reference TRBV18 and TRBJ1-5, is NAGVMQNPRHLVRRRGQEARLRCSPMKGHSHVYWYRQLPEEGLKFMVYLQKENIIDESGMPKERFSAEFPKEGPSILRIQQVVRGDSAAYFCASSPRDTGGQSNQPQHFGDGTRLSIL.

The chain couples TRBV7-2 to TRBJ2-7; D possibly corresponds to TRBD2 (6 bases). CDR1 SGHTA and CDR2 FQGNSA come from the germline V gene. The V end was cut by 4 bases, the J end by 6 bases, with 16 bases between. The CDR3 covers 14 residues. CDR3 DNA sequence: TGTGCCAGCAGCTGGGGACTTAGTAGGGCCGAGCAGTACTTC. Amino acid sequence: CASSWGLSRAEQYF.

This chain joins TRBV9 and TRBJ1-2; maybe TRBD1 (6 bases). V lost 3 bases and J 9 bases, leaving 12 bases between the germline ends. Germline loops: CDR1 SGDLS, CDR2 YYNGEE. The CDR3 contains 12 residues. This chain's CDR3 is CASSGTAMSYTF. CDR3 sequence (DNA): TGTGCCAGCAGCGGGACAGCTATGAGCTACACCTTC.

The chain carries TRBV7-2 and TRBJ1-2, with 8 bases identical to TRBD1. This CDR3 has 14 residues. Per germline, CDR1 SGHTA and CDR2 FQGNSA. The J segment lost 3 bases and the V segment lost 6 bases, leaving 6 bases of the junction unmatched. CDR3 protein: CASSRTGTHYGYTF. The CDR3 bases are TGTGCCAGCAGTAGGACAGGGACTCACTATGGCTACACCTTC.